This T cell receptor (beta chain) comes out of a study of a mutant IDH1 vaccine in newly diagnosed glioma. V lost 4 bases to trimming and J lost 3 bases; unmatched junction nucleotides: 4. Germline V gene sequence: CDR1 SGHNT, CDR2 YYREEE (reference sequence). The CDR3 runs 14 residues. TCRdb keeps only in-frame clones here, not all; method: immunoSEQ multiplex PCR. The sample records fewer than 95,000 clones, approximately 78% being singletons. With regard to this clone: Its antigen is not identified.

Regarding time point: week 47, end of study. Topical imiquimod accompanied each vaccine dose, which consisted of 300 ug of mutant IDH1 20-mer peptide. The sample here was PBMCs, taken from a glioma patient whose treatment included an IDH1 peptide vaccine. This TCR was sampled from a man between 35 and 55 years old with glioma. V usage is TRBV5-4 and J usage is TRBJ1-2; 9 nucleotides agree with TRBD1. The CDR3 sequence is CASSARQGDYGYTF. The CDR3, as DNA: TGTGCCAGCAGCGCCCGACAGGGGGACTATGGCTACACCTTC.